This T cell receptor beta chain was retrieved from a study of blood T cell repertoires in COVID-19. Turning to the study itself: The United States, Italy and Spain provided the acute and convalescent COVID-19 samples. T cells, B-cell-depleted T cells, or PBMCs provided the cDNA or gDNA that served as material.

TCRdb keeps only in-frame clones here, not all; method: immunoSEQ multiplex PCR. The repertoire has 200,000 to 300,000 clones, under 90% of them found once; the top ten carry under 5.5%. Germline lookup yields CDR1 LNHNV and CDR2 YYDKDF (reference sequence). V trimming: 4 bases; J trimming: 2 bases; junction bases outside the gene matches: 8. The CDR3 loop spans 15 amino acids. The sample was peripheral blood. The receptor was isolated from a man between 60 and 75 years old with acute or convalescent COVID-19. V is TRBV15 and J is TRBJ2-7; the match to TRBD1 covers 7 bases. DNA for the CDR3: TGTGCCACCAGCAAACCTACCGGGACAGCCTACGAGCAGTACTTC. It is translated as CATSKPTGTAYEQYF.